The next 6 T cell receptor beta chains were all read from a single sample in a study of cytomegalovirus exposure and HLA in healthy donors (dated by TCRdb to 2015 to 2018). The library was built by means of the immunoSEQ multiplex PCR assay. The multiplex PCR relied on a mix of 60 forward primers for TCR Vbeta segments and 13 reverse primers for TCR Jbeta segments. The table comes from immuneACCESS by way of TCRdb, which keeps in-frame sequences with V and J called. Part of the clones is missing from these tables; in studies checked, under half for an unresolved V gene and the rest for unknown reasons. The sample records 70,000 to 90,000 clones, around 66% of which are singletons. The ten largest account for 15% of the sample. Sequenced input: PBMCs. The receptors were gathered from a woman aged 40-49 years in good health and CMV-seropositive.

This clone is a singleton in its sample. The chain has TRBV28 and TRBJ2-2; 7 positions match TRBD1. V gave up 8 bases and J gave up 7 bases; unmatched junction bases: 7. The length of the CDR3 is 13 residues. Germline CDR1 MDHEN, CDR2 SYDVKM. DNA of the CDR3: TGTGCCAGCCTTACAGGGGTGAACGGGGAGCTGTTTTTT. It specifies CASLTGVNGELFF.

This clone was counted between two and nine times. CDR3 nucleotide sequence: TGTGCCAGCAGCTCCCTTTCGGGACTAGCCCTATACAATGAGCAGTTCTTC. Protein product: CASSSLSGLALYNEQFF. The chain combines TRBV11-3 with TRBJ2-1; 9 positions match TRBD2. The CDR3 contains 17 residues. Losses at the gene ends were 4 bases for V and 4 bases for J; bases not matched to a gene: 11. Germline assignment: CDR1 SGHNT and CDR2 YENEEA.

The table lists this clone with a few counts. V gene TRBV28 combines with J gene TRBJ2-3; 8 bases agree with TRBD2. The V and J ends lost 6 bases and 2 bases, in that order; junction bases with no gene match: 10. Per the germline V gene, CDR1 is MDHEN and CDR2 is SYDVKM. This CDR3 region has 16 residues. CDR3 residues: CASSPPGLVPTDTQYF. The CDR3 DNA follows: TGTGCCAGCAGCCCCCCGGGACTAGTCCCCACAGATACGCAGTATTTT.

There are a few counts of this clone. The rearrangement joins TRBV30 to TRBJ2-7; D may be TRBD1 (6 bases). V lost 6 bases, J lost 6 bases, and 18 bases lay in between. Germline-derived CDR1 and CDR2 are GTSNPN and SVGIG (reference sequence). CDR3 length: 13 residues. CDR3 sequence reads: CACARVGGAEQYF. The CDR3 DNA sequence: TGTGCCTGTGCCAGGGTAGGGGGAGCCGAGCAGTACTTC.

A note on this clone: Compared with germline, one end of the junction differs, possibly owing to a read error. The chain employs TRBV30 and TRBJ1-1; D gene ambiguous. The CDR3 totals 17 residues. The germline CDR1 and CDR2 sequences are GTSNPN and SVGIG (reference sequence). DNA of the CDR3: TGTGCTTGGAGTGTACAAGTCCTCTCCAACAAGAACACTGAAGCTTTCTTT. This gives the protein CAWSVQVLSNKNTEAFF.

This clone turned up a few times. The CDR3 spells CSVERGTGVINEQFF. The DNA for the CDR3 is TGCAGCGTTGAGCGAGGGACAGGGGTTATAAATGAGCAGTTCTTC. The chain carries TRBV29-1 and TRBJ2-1; 10 bases are shared with TRBD1. This CDR3 is built from 15 residues. In germline, CDR1 is SQVTM, CDR2 ANQGSEA. After removal of 3 bases from V and 7 bases from J, the junction contained 9 bases not matched to a gene.